This TCR beta chain stems from a study of shared clonotypes between healthy human individuals. The table came from immunoSEQ multiplex PCR; TCRdb's copy has only in-frame clones and leaves some out. The sample has about 1,500,000 clones, roughly 96% seen once. The V end lost 5 bases, the J end lost 7 bases, and 14 bases lay between the germline ends. The CDR3 sequence is 14 residues long. Germline V gene lookup returns CDR1 SGHTA and CDR2 FQGNSA. V usage is TRBV7-2 and J usage is TRBJ1-4; no reliable D call. The sequencing sample was made of naive CD4+ T cells sorted from blood. Regarding subset: CD45RA+ positively selected. The origin of this receptor is a man aged 30-40 years in good health. The CDR3 nucleotides are TGTGCCAGCAGCCCGGACCGCTACGGTGAAAAACTGTTTTTT. It is translated as CASSPDRYGEKLFF. Looking up the rest from reference TRBV7-2 and TRBJ1-4 gives the full variable domain: GAGVSQSPSNKVTEKGKDVELRCDPISGHTALYWYRQSLGQGLEFLIYFQGNSAPDKSGLPSDRFSAERTGGSVSTLTIQRTQQEDSAVYLCASSPDRYGEKLFFGSGTQLSVL.